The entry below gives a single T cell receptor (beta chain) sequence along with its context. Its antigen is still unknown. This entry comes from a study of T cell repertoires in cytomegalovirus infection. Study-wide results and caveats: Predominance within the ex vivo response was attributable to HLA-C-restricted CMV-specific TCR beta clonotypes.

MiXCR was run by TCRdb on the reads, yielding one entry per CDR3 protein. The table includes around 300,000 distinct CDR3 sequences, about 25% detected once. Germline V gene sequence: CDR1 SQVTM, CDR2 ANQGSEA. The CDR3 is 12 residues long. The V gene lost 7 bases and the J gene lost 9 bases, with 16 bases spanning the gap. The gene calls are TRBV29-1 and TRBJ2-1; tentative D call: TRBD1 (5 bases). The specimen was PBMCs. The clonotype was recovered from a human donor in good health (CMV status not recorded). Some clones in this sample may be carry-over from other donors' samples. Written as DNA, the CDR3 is TGCAGCGCCGACCCAGGGTATGGTGAGCAGTTCTTC. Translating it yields CSADPGYGEQFF.